This T cell receptor beta chain was observed in a study of T cells after yellow fever vaccination. One entry per CDR3 protein, called by TCRdb with MiXCR from the 5' RACE reads. The sample carries about 330,000 distinct CDR3 sequences, around 8.1% recorded once. The sample here was PBMCs, taken about 41 days after the first yellow fever vaccination. This TCR came from a man aged 18 to 29 who received the YFV17D yellow fever vaccine.

The CDR3 region is CASSYYGTSVDLWNEQFF. The CDR3 region has the DNA TGTGCCAGCAGTTACTACGGGACTAGCGTCGACCTATGGAATGAGCAGTTCTTC. V is TRBV6-5 and J is TRBJ2-1; TRBD2 aligns across 10 bases. The germline V gene has CDR1 MNHEY and CDR2 SVGAGI. There are 18 residues in the CDR3. After removal of 1 base from V and 7 bases from J, the junction contained 13 bases not matched to a gene.